This TCR beta chain was captured in a study of blood T cells in healthy people across ages. This clonotype was counted between two and nine times. V was cut by 2 bases and J by 4 bases, with 13 bases left in between. Per the germline V gene, CDR1 is KGHDR and CDR2 is SFDVKD. The CDR3 loop spans 15 amino acids. Together with a sample-barcoded 5' primer, a J-beta primer mix was included in a second PCR lasting about 7 to 11 cycles. TCRdb called the 5' RACE reads again in MiXCR, with one record for every CDR3 protein. The table lists 900,000 to 950,000 distinct CDR3 sequences, about 27% of them singletons. Russia was home to the donors, healthy Caucasian individuals aged roughly 6 to 90. The sample also formed part of further work on T cells of mothers and their children.

The source is a woman in her forties in good health. The sample was blood. The genes are TRBV24-1 and TRBJ1-2, with D possibly TRBD1 on 5 matching bases. The CDR3: CATSDSPAGTYGYTF. The CDR3 nucleotides read TGTGCCACCAGTGATTCCCCGGCAGGGACCTATGGCTACACCTTC.